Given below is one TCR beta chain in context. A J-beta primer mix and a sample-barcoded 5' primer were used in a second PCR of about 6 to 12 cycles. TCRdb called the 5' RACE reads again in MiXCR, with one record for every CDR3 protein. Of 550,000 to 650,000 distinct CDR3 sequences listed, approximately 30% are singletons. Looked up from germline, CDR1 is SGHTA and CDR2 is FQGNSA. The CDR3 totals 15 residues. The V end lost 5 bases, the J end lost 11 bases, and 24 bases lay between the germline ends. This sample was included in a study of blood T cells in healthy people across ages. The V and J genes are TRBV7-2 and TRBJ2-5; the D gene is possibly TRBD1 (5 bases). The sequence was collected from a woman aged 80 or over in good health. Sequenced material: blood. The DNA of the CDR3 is TGTGCCAGCAGCCTAGGGGTAGGCCCCTACAATGAGCAGTACTTC. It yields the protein CASSLGVGPYNEQYF. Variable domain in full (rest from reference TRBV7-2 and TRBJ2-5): GAGVSQSPSNKVTEKGKDVELRCDPISGHTALYWYRQSLGQGLEFLIYFQGNSAPDKSGLPSDRFSAERTGGSVSTLTIQRTQQEDSAVYLCASSLGVGPYNEQYFGPGTRLLVL.